This paragraph reports one T cell receptor beta chain. It lacks a known antigen. The record has no base qualities; no much larger clone is one base away. This specimen comes from a study of cytomegalovirus exposure and HLA in healthy donors (dated by TCRdb to about 2017). Study-level background: According to an earlier analysis of around 600 of the donors, roughly 180 million T cells yielded 100 million or so unique TCR beta sequences and about 280 Gb of sequence data. About 280 gigabases of sequencing data and roughly 81 million unique TCR sequences made up an early release that covered some 640 HLA-typed donors. Of the roughly 390 genotyped donors, over 70% fell in the genetic ancestry cluster associated with self-reported Caucasian donors. The aim of the study was to test whether cataloging public T cell receptors could identify signatures of past pathogen exposure. Using immunosequencing, the study profiled T cell repertoires from fewer than 850 subjects and related those repertoires to cytomegalovirus serostatus. Along with the approximately 620-subject first cohort, a separate validation cohort of over a hundred different subjects was used. To predict cytomegalovirus infection status, the study combined high-throughput TCR immunosequencing, statistical association of individual TCRs with disease status, and machine learning. In a later analysis, previously published TCR beta repertoires from 670 or so donors were re-analyzed and high-resolution HLA genotyping was added so that TCR occurrence patterns could be studied. Rather than using new phenotypic data, the later analysis identified candidate immune exposures from TCR beta sequences and from how often those sequences occurred across donors. An earlier analysis of 500 to 650 of the donors applied high-throughput TCR beta sequencing to assess whether each TCR beta V gene segment acted as functional or pseudogenic. Donor age, sex, ethnicity and CMV serostatus were collected together with the repertoire data. Genome-wide SNP genotypes for about 65% of the 666 donors were used in a later genetic analysis, which treated that subset as a discovery cohort. Every discovery cohort repertoire had been produced on one sequencing platform. Both class I and class II loci were covered by HLA typing, at four-digit resolution. Typing coverage varied by locus: roughly 620-640 donors for A, B, C, DRB1 and DQB1; approximately 520 for DQA1; approximately 610 for DPA1; roughly 450 for DPB1. Several DR-DQ haplotypes were handled as single units for association and clustering because linkage in the cohort was strong. Among over 350 genotyped donors of the cohort, an average of roughly 240,000 unique TCR beta nucleotide sequences were sequenced per donor, roughly 18% of them non-productive. Beyond this particular receptor, the publication reports: Because counts were too low, about 18 rarely observed V segments, including chromosome 9 orphons, were excluded from the earlier analysis of some 540 of the donors. V-gene and J-gene trimming of TCR beta chains was associated with a missense DCLRE1C variant in a later genetic analysis, and the association was replicated in an independent cohort. In a later analysis, the rate of TCR association differed among HLA loci, with DRB1 alleles having the most associated TCRs and HLA-C alleles having the fewest. In a later analysis, several top co-occurrence clusters were reported to appear linked to parvovirus B19, influenza, CMV and Epstein-Barr virus. A total of about 180 TCR beta chains were listed by the study as associated with cytomegalovirus. In a later analysis, most CMV-associated TCR beta chains were found to appear HLA-restricted, with HLA associations seemingly driven largely by CMV exposure. Across donors, most TCR sequences were observed very rarely, whereas some public TCRs were present in many individuals. In an earlier analysis of approximately 590 of the donors, most TCR beta V segments were observed in productive rearrangements about 87% or about 30% of the time, broadly matching IMGT annotations. In a later genetic analysis, fewer N-insertions in productive TCRs were reported among donors in an Asian-associated ancestry cluster than the roughly 700-donor mean. A further reported finding was that TCR beta sequences accurately predicted the HLA-A and HLA-B alleles for most subjects in the first cohort. Presence/absence analyses assumed roughly uniform sequencing depth across donors, an assumption that may not hold. Linkage disequilibrium might explain the correlated functional status among segregating V segments, but an unknown experimental factor could not be excluded. The authors suggested that the approach could potentially be extended to other disease states and immunological phenotypes. A cluster of highly shared sequence variants was judged likely to be a technical artifact of the sequencing pipeline. Immune exposure information for the cohort was limited to CMV serostatus. Because some donors lacked HLA typing at each locus, the association tests relied only on the typed subset. A later analysis associated 16,951 TCR beta sequences with specific HLA alleles at a false discovery rate of 0.05. The classifier was reported to diagnose cytomegalovirus status with high specificity and sensitivity in both the original cohort and the validation cohort. Three of the identified cytomegalovirus-associated TCR beta chains were confirmed in vitro to be specific for cytomegalovirus antigens. Compared with equally common non-associated chains, HLA-associated TCR beta chains in a later analysis were more clonally expanded and had lower generation probabilities. When HLA alleles, especially DR and DQ, strongly co-occurred, TCR associations were difficult to assign to individual alleles. The 87-base-pair reads could not distinguish some IMGT-functional V segments, including TRBV6-2 and TRBV6-3, so those segments were excluded. Only TCR beta chains were sequenced in this cohort, and the absence of alpha or paired-chain data limited detectable features.

Receptor libraries were prepared by the immunoSEQ multiplex PCR assay. For the multiplex PCR, a mixture combining 60 forward primers for TCR Vbeta segments and 13 reverse primers for TCR Jbeta segments was used. A multiplex PCR assay on genomic DNA amplified the CDR3 region of rearranged TCR beta genes. The Illumina HiSeq System was used to sequence the amplified TCR beta libraries as 87-base-pair reads. As for the authors' bioinformatics: A later analysis tallied 80 million to 95 million unique TCR beta chains across the 700 or so repertoires, and around 12 million of those chains were shared by two or more donors. A nearest-neighbor algorithm error-corrected the raw reads and collapsed the reads into unique sequences, merging closely related sequences to remove PCR and sequencing errors. V, D and J gene segments were assigned by aligning CDR3 sequences to IMGT reference sequences. For a sequence to be retained, a match of at least six nucleotides was required to both a V gene segment and a J gene segment. A rearrangement was called productive if the CDR3 had no stop codons and remained in frame with V and J, and every other rearrangement was called non-productive. Following IMGT convention, CDR3 was defined as the stretch from the second conserved V-encoded cysteine up to the conserved J-encoded phenylalanine. The earlier analysis of 500 to 650 of the donors excluded any sequence lacking an unambiguous match to a single V gene segment. In an earlier analysis of 500 to 750 of the donors, V segments were called functional above 56.7% productive rearrangements and were called segregating when the between-donor standard deviation exceeded 5%. A statistical classification framework was built for diagnosing cytomegalovirus status from the catalog of TCR beta chain sequences. In a later analysis, TCR nucleotide sequences were compared against IMGT/GENE-DB human TR gene sequences so that V and J genes could be assigned. The TCRdist pipeline was used in a later analysis to assign CDR3 sequences and most-parsimonious VDJ recombination scenarios. In a later analysis, each TCR beta chain was defined by its CDR3 amino acid sequence together with its V-gene family, and reads lacking a unique V-gene family were excluded. In a later analysis, 450 to 600 highly shared, low-generation-probability nucleotide sequences were removed to address suspected cross-contamination and a sequencing artifact. In a later analysis, a clonal expansion index was calculated for each public chain from normalized within-repertoire ranks of inferred template counts. In a later analysis, generation probabilities were computed using a VDJ recombination model fitted to out-of-frame rearrangements, and the results were checked against IGoR. In a later analysis, hypergeometric tests were used to score TCR-TCR, TCR-HLA and TCR-CMV co-occurrence, with a repertoire-size bias correction applied to TCR pairs. In a later analysis, false discovery rates were estimated by permuting HLA or CMV assignments 20 times. In a later analysis, co-occurring TCRs were grouped using DBSCAN, with TCRdist sequence similarity added in when clustering inside HLA-allele-positive subsets. Repertoires with fewer than 30,000 or more than 120,000 public chains, plus five repertoires with anomalous nucleotide sharing, were excluded from co-occurrence clustering. TCRdb holds this immuneACCESS table with in-frame rearrangements only. Some clones are missing; in checked studies, unresolved V genes explain under half, and the rest has no known cause. The V and J calls and the clone size are those of that table, but D and trimming were determined from the DNA. A total of more than 95,000 clones appear in this sample, about 78% of them only once. 1% to 1.5% of the sample lies in the top ten.

The CDR3 spans 13 residues, from the cysteine through the phenylalanine. The entry retains the CDR3 DNA only, 39 bases that are in frame from base 1. The germline V gene (reference sequence) gives CDR1 as GTSNPN and CDR2 as SVGIG. V loses 2 bases, J loses 5 bases, and the germline ends lie 12 bases apart. The cohort comprised around 690 healthy bone marrow donors. At the time of sampling, all cohort members were nominally healthy, though unrecorded immune exposures were likely present. The donor was CMV seronegative and was included in the group of a few hundred seronegative cohort members. A peripheral blood sample was collected from each donor, and TCR beta sequencing was performed on peripheral blood mononuclear cells. Genomic DNA was extracted from the blood cell samples with the Qiagen DNeasy Blood Extraction Kit.

Sequences were obtained from PBMCs. The receptor comes from a female donor in good health and CMV-seronegative. This chain is built from TRBV30 and TRBJ1-2, with the D gene not clear enough to name. At the DNA level, the sequence is TGTGCCTGGAGTTTTGGCGGGAATTATGGCTACACCTTC. This is translated as CAWSFGGNYGYTF. With the portions outside the CDR3 filled from the reference TRBV30 and TRBJ1-2 genes, the complete variable region becomes SQTIHQWPATLVQPVGSPLSLECTVEGTSNPNLYWYRQAAGRGLQLLFYSVGIGQISSEVPQNLSASRPQDRQFILSSKKLLLSDSGFYLCAWSFGGNYGYTFGSGTRLTVV.